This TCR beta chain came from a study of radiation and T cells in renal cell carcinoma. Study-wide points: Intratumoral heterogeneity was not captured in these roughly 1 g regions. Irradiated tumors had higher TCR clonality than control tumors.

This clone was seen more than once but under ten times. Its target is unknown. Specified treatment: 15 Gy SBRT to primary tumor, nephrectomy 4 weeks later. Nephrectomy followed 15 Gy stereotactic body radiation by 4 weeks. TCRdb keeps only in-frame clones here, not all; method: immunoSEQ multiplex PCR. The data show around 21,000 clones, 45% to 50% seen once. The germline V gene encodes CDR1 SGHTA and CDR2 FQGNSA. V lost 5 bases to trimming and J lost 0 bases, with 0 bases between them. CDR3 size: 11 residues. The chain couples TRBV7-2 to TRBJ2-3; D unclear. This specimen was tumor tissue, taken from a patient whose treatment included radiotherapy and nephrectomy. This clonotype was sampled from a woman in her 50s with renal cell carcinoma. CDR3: CASSSTDTQYF. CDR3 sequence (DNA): TGTGCCAGCAGCAGCACAGATACGCAGTATTTT.